The 7 T cell receptor beta chains listed next were all sequenced from one sample in a study of T cells in Graves' hyperthyroidism and ophthalmopathy. Regions amplified from RNA transcripts were the TCR beta CDR3 regions. First-round RT-PCR with HTBI primers amplified the TCR CDR3 region. TCRdb re-analysed the multiplex PCR reads in MiXCR, keeping a single row per CDR3 protein. Here the sample spans 500,000 to 700,000 distinct CDR3 sequences, 16% being singletons. Input material: blood. Source of these receptors: a woman between 18 and 29 years old with Graves' hyperthyroidism.

Points on this clonotype: A read error may explain this, as a much larger clone is one base away. The chain couples TRBV5-5 to TRBJ2-7, with D perhaps given as TRBD1 or TRBD2 (5 bases each). The closer fit of TRBJ2-1 to the DNA end suggests the J call may be wrong. In germline, CDR1 is SGHKS, CDR2 YYEKEE (reference sequence). The CDR3 extends over 14 amino acids. This CDR3 reads CASSRPGTGYEQFF. CDR3 sequence (DNA): TGTGCCAGCAGCAGACCAGGGACGGGCTACGAGCAGTTCTTC.

This clonotype appeared a few times. This chain connects TRBV29-1 to TRBJ2-1, with D possibly matching TRBD2 (6 bases). Germline values: CDR1 SQVTM, CDR2 ANQGSEA. The V end lost 4 bases, the J end lost 6 bases, and 10 bases lay between the germline ends. The CDR3 sequence is 12 residues long. This CDR3 is CSVVRDRNEQFF. CDR3 coding DNA: TGCAGCGTTGTGCGGGACCGCAATGAGCAGTTCTTC.

V usage is TRBV28 and J usage is TRBJ1-5; D is undetermined. Per germline, CDR1 MDHEN and CDR2 SYDVKM. Trimming removed 4 bases at V and 6 bases at J, with 10 bases between. There are 13 residues in the CDR3. The CDR3 reads CASSSTRLQPQHF. CDR3 DNA sequence: TGTGCCAGCAGTTCGACAAGGCTTCAGCCCCAGCATTTT.

The chain links TRBV10-3 to TRBJ2-2; weak D call: TRBD1 (5 bases). V lost 6 bases and J lost 2, with 10 bases in between. This CDR3 is 14 amino acids long. Germline CDR1 is ENHRY and CDR2 is SYGVKD. CDR3 nucleotides: TGTGCCATCAGAGGGGCGCCAAACACCGGGGAGCTGTTTTTT. It specifies CAIRGAPNTGELFF.

The chain carries TRBV5-1 and TRBJ1-1, with unresolved D. CDR3 size: 14 residues. Between the trimmed V and J ends, which lost 0 bases and 5 bases, there was a span of 11 bases. CDR1 and CDR2 from the germline V gene are SGHRS and YFSETQ. The CDR3, as DNA: TGCGCCAGCAGCTTGGACGTAGGGTGGACTGAAGCTTTCTTT. Translation gives CASSLDVGWTEAFF.

This clonotype has at least ten counts. The genes are TRBV11-2 and TRBJ2-3; TRBD1 or TRBD2 may be the D gene (5 bases each). This CDR3 is built from 17 residues. CDR1 and CDR2 (germline): SGHAT, FQNNGV. V gave up 0 bases and J gave up 9 bases, with 22 bases separating them. The CDR3 region is CASSLDLLGGARDTQYF. DNA of the CDR3: TGTGCCAGCAGCTTAGATCTGTTGGGTGGAGCTAGGGACACGCAGTATTTT.

The chain is built from TRBV30 and TRBJ2-5, with a weak D call TRBD1 (5 bases). The CDR3 is made up of 16 amino acids. Germline V gene data show CDR1 as GTSNPN and CDR2 as SVGIG (reference sequence). Trimming stripped 7 bases from V and 7 bases from J, with 28 bases between. The CDR3, as DNA: TGTGCCTTAATGTTTGGTTCTGGCGGTGGAACAGGGACCCAGTACTTC. Translation gives CALMFGSGGGTGTQYF.